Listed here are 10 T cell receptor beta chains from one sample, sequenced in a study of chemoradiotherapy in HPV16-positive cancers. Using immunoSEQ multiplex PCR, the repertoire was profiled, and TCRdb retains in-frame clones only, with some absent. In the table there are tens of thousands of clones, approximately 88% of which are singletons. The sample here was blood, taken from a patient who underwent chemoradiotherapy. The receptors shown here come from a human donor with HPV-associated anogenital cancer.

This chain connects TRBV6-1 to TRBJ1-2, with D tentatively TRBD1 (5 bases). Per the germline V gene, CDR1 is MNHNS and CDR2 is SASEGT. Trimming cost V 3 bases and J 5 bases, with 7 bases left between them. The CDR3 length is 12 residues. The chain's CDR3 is CASSDGAYGYTF. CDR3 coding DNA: TGTGCCAGCAGTGACGGGGCGTATGGCTACACCTTC.

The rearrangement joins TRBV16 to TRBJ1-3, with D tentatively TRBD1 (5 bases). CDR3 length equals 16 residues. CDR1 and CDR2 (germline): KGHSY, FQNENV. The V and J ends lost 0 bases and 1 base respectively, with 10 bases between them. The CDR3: CASSQSWGTSGNTIYF. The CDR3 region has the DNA TGTGCCAGCAGCCAATCCTGGGGCACTTCTGGAAACACCATATATTTT.

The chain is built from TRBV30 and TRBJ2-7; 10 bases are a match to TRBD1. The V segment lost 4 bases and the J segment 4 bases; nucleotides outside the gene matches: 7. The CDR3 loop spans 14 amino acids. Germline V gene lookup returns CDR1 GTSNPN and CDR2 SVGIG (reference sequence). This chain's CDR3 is CAWTTGTGVYEQYF. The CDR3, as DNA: TGTGCCTGGACTACCGGGACAGGGGTATACGAGCAGTACTTC.

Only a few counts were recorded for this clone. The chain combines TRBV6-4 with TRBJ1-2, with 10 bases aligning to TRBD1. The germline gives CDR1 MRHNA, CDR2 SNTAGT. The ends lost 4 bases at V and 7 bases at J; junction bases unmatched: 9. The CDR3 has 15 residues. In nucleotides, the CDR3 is TGTGCCAGCAGTGCCGCGCCCGGGACAGGGGCTGGCTACACCTTC. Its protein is CASSAAPGTGAGYTF.

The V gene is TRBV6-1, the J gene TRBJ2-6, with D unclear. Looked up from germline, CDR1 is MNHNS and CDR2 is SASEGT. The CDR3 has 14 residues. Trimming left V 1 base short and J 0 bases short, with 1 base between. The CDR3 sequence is CASSEGSGANVLTF. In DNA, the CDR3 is TGTGCCAGCAGTGAAGGCTCTGGGGCCAACGTCCTGACTTTC.

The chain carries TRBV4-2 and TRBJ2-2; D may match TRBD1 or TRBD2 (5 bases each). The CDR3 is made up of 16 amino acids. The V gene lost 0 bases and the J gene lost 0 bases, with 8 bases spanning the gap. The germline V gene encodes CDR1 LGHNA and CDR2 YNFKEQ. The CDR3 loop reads CASSQDVGANTGELFF. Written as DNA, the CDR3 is TGTGCCAGCAGCCAAGATGTGGGGGCGAACACCGGGGAGCTGTTTTTT.

CDR3 nucleotides: TGCGCCAGCAGCTTGGCTCTCCAAAACACTGAAGCTTTCTTT. The encoded protein is CASSLALQNTEAFF. The chain carries TRBV5-1 and TRBJ1-1; the D is unclear. V lost 0 bases and J lost 2, with 8 bases in between. CDR3 length: 14 residues. Germline-derived CDR1 and CDR2 are SGHRS and YFSETQ.

In DNA form, the CDR3 reads TGTGCCAGCAGCCCATACGGGACAGGCGGCGAGACCCAGTACTTC. Protein: CASSPYGTGGETQYF. The V and J genes are TRBV7-6 and TRBJ2-5; 8 nucleotides match TRBD1. CDR1 is SGHVS, CDR2 FNYEAQ, per germline. The CDR3 has 15 amino acids. J lost 5 bases, V lost 5 bases, and 10 bases had no gene match.

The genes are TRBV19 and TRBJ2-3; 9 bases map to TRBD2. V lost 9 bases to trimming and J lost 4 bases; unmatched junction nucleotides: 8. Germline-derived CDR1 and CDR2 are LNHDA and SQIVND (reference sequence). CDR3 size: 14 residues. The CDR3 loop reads CASQRGGRADTQYF. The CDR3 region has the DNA TGTGCCAGCCAACGGGGCGGGAGGGCAGATACGCAGTATTTT.

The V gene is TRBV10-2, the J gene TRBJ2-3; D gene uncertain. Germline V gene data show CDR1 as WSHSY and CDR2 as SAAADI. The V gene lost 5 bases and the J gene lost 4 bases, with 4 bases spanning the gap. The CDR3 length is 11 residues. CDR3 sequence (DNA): TGCGCCAGCAGTTTCTCAGATACGCAGTATTTT. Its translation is CASSFSDTQYF.